One sample yielded the 18 T cell receptor beta chains listed below, sequenced in a study of T cell changes during pregnancy in multiple sclerosis. Clones were sequenced by immunoSEQ multiplex PCR, and TCRdb holds only the in-frame ones, with some missing. The sample lists tens of thousands of clones, 85% to 90% occurring once. This material consisted of CD4+ T cells from peripheral blood mononuclear cells, taken in the first trimester of pregnancy. The receptors derive from a female donor with multiple sclerosis, enrolled in a pregnancy study.

The rearrangement links TRBV7-9 to TRBJ1-4; TRBD1 matches at 8 bases. This CDR3 is built from 14 residues. V shed 5 bases and J 6 bases; nucleotides not matched to a gene: 5. CDR1 and CDR2 (germline): SEHNR, FQNEAQ (reference sequence). CDR3 sequence: CASSRDRQDEKLFF. As DNA, the CDR3 is TGTGCCAGCAGCCGGGACAGGCAGGATGAAAAACTGTTTTTT.

The CDR3 nucleotides read TGTGCCAGTAAATCTCAGGGGGCGCGGGGTAATGAAAAACTGTTTTTT. Translating it yields CASKSQGARGNEKLFF. The chain is built from TRBV5-4 and TRBJ1-4, with 8 nucleotides matching TRBD1. Germline CDR1 reads SGHNT; CDR2 reads YYREEE (reference sequence). The CDR3 is 16 residues long. V was clipped by 8 bases and J by 4 bases; unmatched bases: 13.

This sequence joins TRBV28 and TRBJ2-6; 15 positions agree with TRBD2. The V and J ends lost 5 bases and 0 bases, in that order; junction bases with no gene match: 8. CDR1 and CDR2 (germline): MDHEN, SYDVKM. CDR3 length equals 20 residues. The CDR3 is CASSPWTSGRANSGANVLTF. The CDR3 region has the DNA TGTGCCAGCAGTCCTTGGACTAGCGGGAGGGCAAACTCTGGGGCCAACGTCCTGACTTTC.

The rearrangement uses TRBV19 and TRBJ1-5; the match to TRBD1 covers 9 bases. V shed 2 bases, J shed 8 bases, and the junction held 7 bases outside the gene matches. Germline V gene lookup returns CDR1 LNHDA and CDR2 SQIVND (reference sequence). The CDR3 runs 15 residues. Here the CDR3 DNA reads TGTGCCAGTAGTATAATGGGGACAGGGAACAAGCCCCAGCATTTT. It translates to CASSIMGTGNKPQHF.

V usage is TRBV29-1 and J usage is TRBJ1-1, with TRBD1 as a possible D gene (5 bases). The CDR3 has 14 amino acids. V was cut by 6 bases and J by 1 base, with 15 bases left in between. Germline-derived CDR1 and CDR2 are SQVTM and ANQGSEA. The CDR3 DNA follows: TGCAGCGTGGCGCGGGGCTCGAAGAACACTGAAGCTTTCTTT. Translated, it gives CSVARGSKNTEAFF.

This clone showed up just once. The DNA of the CDR3 is TGTGCCAGCAGGACAACAGGGGGCGCGAGCAATCAGCCCCAGCATTTT. This gives the protein CASRTTGGASNQPQHF. The J gene is TRBJ1-5, the V gene TRBV2; 9 bases line up with TRBD1. The ends lost 6 bases at V and 1 base at J; junction bases unmatched: 7. From germline, CDR1 is SNHLY and CDR2 FYNNEI. The CDR3 has 16 amino acids.

This sequence joins TRBV19 and TRBJ1-2; D gene uncertain. V was pared by 3 bases and J by 2 bases, with 13 bases between. Germline V gene sequence: CDR1 LNHDA, CDR2 SQIVND (reference sequence). The CDR3 runs to 15 residues. DNA of the CDR3: TGTGCCAGTAGTATCTCCGGTCTGAGCAACTATGGCTACACCTTC. Protein: CASSISGLSNYGYTF.

The V call is TRBV10-2, the J call TRBJ1-4; D call uncertain. CDR1 WSHSY and CDR2 SAAADI come from the germline V gene. Between the trimmed V and J ends, which lost 4 bases and 5 bases, there was a span of 8 bases. The CDR3 runs 13 residues. The chain's CDR3 is CASSGYANEKLFF. The CDR3, as DNA: TGCGCCAGCAGTGGGTACGCGAATGAAAAACTGTTTTTT.

This rearrangement joins TRBV18 to TRBJ2-7, with D possibly TRBD1 on 5 matching bases. Germline CDR1 reads KGHSH; CDR2 reads LQKENI. The CDR3 has 14 amino acids. V lost 4 bases and J lost 2, with 12 bases in between. CDR3 amino acids: CASSRKQGTYEQYF. The CDR3 DNA sequence: TGTGCCAGCTCACGGAAGCAGGGCACCTACGAGCAGTACTTC.

The chain has TRBV18 and TRBJ1-2; a possible D gene is TRBD1 (6 bases). This CDR3 is 13 amino acids long. Germline V gene data show CDR1 as KGHSH and CDR2 as LQKENI. Trimming pared 8 bases from V and 1 base from J, leaving 11 bases between. The CDR3 sequence: CASTDSINYGYTF. The CDR3 region has the DNA TGTGCCAGCACGGACAGTATTAACTATGGCTACACCTTC.

The chain joins TRBV7-9 to TRBJ2-3; tentative D call: TRBD1 (5 bases). The V gene's germline CDR1 is SEHNR and CDR2 FQNEAQ (reference sequence). This CDR3 has 15 residues. Trimming left V 1 base short and J 0 bases short, with 8 bases between. The CDR3 region has the DNA TGTGCCAGCAGCTTAGATGGGGCCAGCACAGATACGCAGTATTTT. It is translated as CASSLDGASTDTQYF.

The chain recombines TRBV19 with TRBJ2-7, with unresolved D. The V end was cut by 8 bases, the J end by 0 bases, with 14 bases between. This CDR3 is built from 14 residues. CDR1 is LNHDA, CDR2 SQIVND, per germline (reference sequence). The CDR3 protein is CASRQNLNSYEQYF. The CDR3 DNA reads as TGTGCCAGTCGACAAAATCTCAACTCCTACGAGCAGTACTTC.

The gene calls are TRBV9 and TRBJ1-4; 10 nucleotides match TRBD1. This CDR3 spans 17 amino acids. Trimming took 3 bases from V and 4 from J; bases not matched to a gene: 9. Germline V gene lookup returns CDR1 SGDLS and CDR2 YYNGEE. CDR3: CASSAPRDRGGNEKLFF. As DNA, the CDR3 is TGTGCCAGCAGCGCTCCCCGGGACAGGGGAGGTAATGAAAAACTGTTTTTT.

This chain connects TRBV19 to TRBJ2-3; weak D call: TRBD1 (8 bases). Trimming stripped 1 base from V and 5 bases from J, with 16 bases between. The CDR3 totals 16 residues. Germline lookup yields CDR1 LNHDA and CDR2 SQIVND (reference sequence). CDR3 sequence: CASSIGGGTGVDTQYF. In nucleotides, the CDR3 is TGTGCCAGTAGTATAGGGGGGGGGACAGGTGTAGATACGCAGTATTTT.

The genes are TRBV4-1 and TRBJ2-1; 9 bases align to TRBD2. CDR1 is MGHRA, CDR2 YSYEKL, per germline. CDR3 length: 17 amino acids. J was trimmed by 7 bases and V by 4 bases; bases with no gene match: 14. The CDR3 is CASSPRQGSGSRNEQFF. For the CDR3, the DNA is TGCGCCAGCAGCCCCCGCCAGGGTAGCGGGAGTAGGAATGAGCAGTTCTTC.

The chain is built from TRBV19 and TRBJ2-3, with 9 bases matching TRBD2. The germline V gene has CDR1 LNHDA and CDR2 SQIVND (reference sequence). The CDR3 loop spans 15 amino acids. Trimming took 5 bases from V and 2 from J; bases not matched to a gene: 5. In DNA form, the CDR3 reads TGTGCCAGTAGTGAAGCGGGGGGATTCACAGATACGCAGTATTTT. Protein product: CASSEAGGFTDTQYF.

This chain uses TRBV6-1 with TRBJ2-1; D possibly corresponds to TRBD2 (6 bases). The CDR3 is 14 residues long. Per germline, CDR1 MNHNS and CDR2 SASEGT. Trimming removed 0 bases from V and 3 bases from J, with 6 bases in between. CDR3 sequence: CASSEAGGYNEQFF. The CDR3 region has the DNA TGTGCCAGCAGTGAAGCCGGGGGCTACAATGAGCAGTTCTTC.

V gene TRBV2 combines with J gene TRBJ1-4; 10 bases map to TRBD1. This CDR3 is 15 amino acids long. With V trimmed by 6 bases and J by 3 bases, 4 bases remained unmatched. Germline CDR1 and CDR2: SNHLY and FYNNEI. CDR3 DNA sequence: TGTGCCAGCAGGGACAGGGGGAACGCTAATGAAAAACTGTTTTTT. It codes for CASRDRGNANEKLFF.